This T cell receptor (beta chain) was captured by sequencing in a study of blood T cell repertoires in COVID-19. Study-level background: Both acute and convalescent COVID-19 samples were obtained from the United States, Italy and Spain. In each case, the material was cDNA or gDNA derived from T cells, B-cell-depleted T cells, or PBMCs.

In the authors' methods: Reference gene primer amplification in the assay estimated nucleated cell counts. The table came from immunoSEQ multiplex PCR; TCRdb's copy has only in-frame clones and leaves some out. V and J calls and clone size are given by that table; D and trimming were obtained from the DNA. Here the sample spans about 100,000 clones, about 85% being singletons. The CDR3 sequence is 17 residues long. Trimming removed 5 bases from V and 0 bases from J; junction bases left unmatched: 7. Germline V gene sequence: CDR1 SGHNT, CDR2 YENEEA. The clonotype comes from a man aged 45-65 years with active or convalescent COVID-19. Sequencing used peripheral blood. This chain links TRBV11-3 with TRBJ1-4, with TRBD1 matching 9 bases. In DNA form, the CDR3 reads TGTGCCAGCAGCCCAGGACAGGGGTCGTCAACTAATGAAAAACTGTTTTTT. It yields the protein CASSPGQGSSTNEKLFF.